The 18 T cell receptor beta chains presented below share a single source sample, sequenced in a study of blood T cell repertoires in COVID-19. Sequencing was performed with immunoSEQ multiplex PCR; in TCRdb, only in-frame clones are kept and a portion is missing. This table holds about 210,000 clones, about 86% found once. The sample comprised PBMCs or T cells enriched from blood (not recorded which). The receptor set was obtained from a woman in her thirties or forties in a cohort exposed to, infected with or recovered from COVID-19 (not recorded which).

The chain is built from TRBV27 and TRBJ1-5; TRBD1 might be the D (5 bases). The CDR3 spans 15 residues. The V end lost 3 bases, the J end lost 2 bases, and 11 bases lay between the germline ends. Germline CDR1 and CDR2: MNHEY and SMNVEV (reference sequence). CDR3 residues: CASSLALTGNQPQHF. Here the CDR3 DNA reads TGTGCCAGCAGTTTGGCCCTGACAGGCAATCAGCCCCAGCATTTT.

V usage is TRBV13 and J usage is TRBJ2-7; 8 bases match TRBD2. CDR1 PRHDT and CDR2 FYEKMQ come from the germline V gene (reference sequence). The CDR3 consists of 14 residues. V lost 4 bases to trimming and J lost 4 bases; unmatched junction nucleotides: 6. The CDR3 reads CASSSSGSQYEQYF. CDR3 coding DNA: TGTGCCAGCAGCTCCAGCGGGAGTCAATACGAGCAGTACTTC.

V is TRBV5-1 and J is TRBJ1-2; D call uncertain. This CDR3 is built from 13 residues. The V gene's germline CDR1 is SGHRS and CDR2 YFSETQ. V was pared by 0 bases and J by 9 bases, with 12 bases between. The CDR3 loop is CASSLERSGSYTF. The CDR3 DNA reads TGCGCCAGCAGCTTGGAACGATCGGGAAGCTACACCTTC.

The V call is TRBV7-6, the J call TRBJ1-1; 11 bases are shared with TRBD1. The CDR3 sequence is 14 residues long. Germline assignment: CDR1 SGHVS and CDR2 FNYEAQ. Trimming cost V 4 bases and J 4 bases; bases outside gene matches: 2. The CDR3 sequence is CASSSGQGATEAFF. The CDR3 DNA follows: TGTGCCAGCAGCTCTGGACAGGGGGCCACTGAAGCTTTCTTT.

V is TRBV2 and J is TRBJ2-7; TRBD2 matches 8 bases. V lost 10 bases to trimming and J lost 5 bases; unmatched junction nucleotides: 16. Per germline, CDR1 SNHLY and CDR2 FYNNEI. The CDR3 runs to 15 residues. CDR3 protein: CATMVNAGGRNEQYF. The CDR3, as DNA: TGTGCCACCATGGTAAACGCGGGAGGTAGGAACGAGCAGTACTTC.

The chain is built from TRBV18 and TRBJ2-7; 9 nucleotides match TRBD1. With V trimmed by 6 bases and J by 5 bases, 8 bases remained unmatched. Per germline, CDR1 KGHSH and CDR2 LQKENI. This CDR3 contains 14 residues. The CDR3 sequence: CASSLGQGDHEQYF. CDR3 DNA: TGTGCCAGCTCGCTGGGACAGGGCGACCACGAGCAGTACTTC.

The rearrangement joins TRBV14 to TRBJ2-1; D unresolved. V dropped 0 bases and J dropped 4 bases, with 19 bases sitting between them. Germline V gene data show CDR1 as SGHDN and CDR2 as FVKESK. This CDR3 is built from 18 residues. CDR3 nucleotide sequence: TGTGCCAGCAGCCAAGATGTGGTTGGCGGAAGAACGTACAATGAGCAGTTCTTC. Its translation is CASSQDVVGGRTYNEQFF.

The V call is TRBV24-1, the J call TRBJ1-5; D gene ambiguous. This CDR3 is built from 16 residues. V lost 2 bases, J lost 4 bases, and 14 bases lay in between. Germline CDR1 and CDR2: KGHDR and SFDVKD. The CDR3 here is CATSDSTFLGNQPQHF. The CDR3 DNA is TGTGCCACCAGTGATTCGACATTTTTGGGTAATCAGCCCCAGCATTTT.

This clone was recorded once. This chain links TRBV9 with TRBJ1-1; D may be TRBD1 (6 bases). CDR3 size: 16 residues. V was pared by 5 bases and J by 1 base, with 18 bases between. CDR1 and CDR2 from the germline V gene are SGDLS and YYNGEE. CDR3 nucleotides: TGTGCCAGCAGTTCTTCCGGGACACCTTCGAACACTGAAGCTTTCTTT. Translation gives CASSSSGTPSNTEAFF.

The rearrangement joins TRBV30 to TRBJ1-2; D is ambiguous. Trimming stripped 4 bases from V and 0 bases from J, with 6 bases between. The CDR3 spans 12 residues. Germline V gene sequence: CDR1 GTSNPN, CDR2 SVGIG (reference sequence). CDR3 DNA: TGTGCCTGGAAATCAGCTAACTATGGCTACACCTTC. Its translation is CAWKSANYGYTF.

The chain recombines TRBV9 with TRBJ1-3, with D possibly being TRBD1 (5 bases). The V end lost 0 bases, the J end lost 2 bases, and 6 bases lay between the germline ends. Germline lookup yields CDR1 SGDLS and CDR2 YYNGEE. This CDR3 has 14 amino acids. The CDR3 DNA is TGTGCCAGCAGCGTAGCCAGGGCTGGAAACACCATATATTTT. It specifies CASSVARAGNTIYF. Using reference TRBV9 and TRBJ1-3 for the parts outside the CDR3, the full variable domain is DSGVTQTPKHLITATGQRVTLRCSPRSGDLSVYWYQQSLDQGLQFLIQYYNGEERAKGNILERFSAQQFPDLHSELNLSSLELGDSALYFCASSVARAGNTIYFGEGSWLTVV.

V and J are TRBV19 and TRBJ2-3, with 9 bases matching TRBD2. The V gene's germline CDR1 is LNHDA and CDR2 SQIVND (reference sequence). V lost 4 bases, J lost 0 bases, and 5 bases stayed unmatched. The CDR3 runs to 16 residues. The CDR3: CASSRLAGASTDTQYF. The CDR3 DNA follows: TGTGCCAGTAGTAGGTTAGCGGGGGCTAGCACAGATACGCAGTATTTT.

The gene calls are TRBV9 and TRBJ2-7; D ambiguous. The V end was cut by 0 bases, the J end by 1 base, with 11 bases between. Germline V CDR1 and CDR2: SGDLS, YYNGEE. This CDR3 is 15 amino acids long. CDR3 residues: CASSVGVGSSYEQYF. CDR3 DNA: TGTGCCAGCAGCGTAGGTGTGGGCAGTTCCTACGAGCAGTACTTC.

The chain couples TRBV2 to TRBJ1-6, with 7 bases fitting TRBD1. The V gene end was trimmed by 6 bases and the J gene end by 7 bases; junction bases not matched to a gene: 0. The CDR3 runs 12 residues. Germline loops: CDR1 SNHLY, CDR2 FYNNEI. CDR3 DNA: TGTGCCAGCAGGGACAGGAATTCACCCCTCCACTTT. Translated, it gives CASRDRNSPLHF.

The V call is TRBV4-1, the J call TRBJ2-3; a weak D match, TRBD2 (6 bases). The length of the CDR3 is 14 residues. V lost 4 bases and J lost 6, with 14 bases in between. CDR1 MGHRA and CDR2 YSYEKL come from the germline V gene. The CDR3 is CASSPYQEGDTQYF. As DNA, the CDR3 is TGCGCCAGCAGCCCCTATCAGGAGGGGGATACGCAGTATTTT.

The chain has TRBV5-1 and TRBJ2-1; 12 positions agree with TRBD2. Germline V CDR1 and CDR2: SGHRS, YFSETQ. The CDR3 covers 20 residues. V lost 0 bases and J lost 0; bases outside the gene matches: 10. In nucleotides, the CDR3 is TGCGCCAGCAGCTTGGTGGCTAGCGGGAGGGAAAAAACCTCCTACAATGAGCAGTTCTTC. The encoded protein is CASSLVASGREKTSYNEQFF.

V usage is TRBV5-5 and J usage is TRBJ2-5, with D possibly being TRBD1 (6 bases). Germline V gives CDR1 SGHKS, CDR2 YYEKEE (reference sequence). Deletions cut 4 bases from V and 1 base from J, with 11 bases between. CDR3 size: 14 residues. For the CDR3, the DNA is TGTGCCAGCAGCGGGGTGGGGGCCCAAGAGACCCAGTACTTC. It specifies CASSGVGAQETQYF.

V usage is TRBV11-2 and J usage is TRBJ1-1; D is unresolved. CDR3 length: 15 residues. Trimming took off 0 bases at V and 1 base at J, with 9 bases between the two ends. Germline V gene sequence: CDR1 SGHAT, CDR2 FQNNGV. The CDR3 DNA follows: TGTGCCAGCAGCTTAGAGGTCCTACCGAACACTGAAGCTTTCTTT. Translated: CASSLEVLPNTEAFF.